The 14 T cell receptor beta chains in this list originate from one sample, sequenced in a study of response to subunit inactivated influenza vaccine. MiXCR, run by TCRdb on the RT-PCR reads, gives a single entry per CDR3 protein. The profile shows roughly 700,000 distinct CDR3 sequences, about 14% of them singletons. The material sequenced was PBMCs from blood, taken less than 15 days before vaccination. Every receptor here comes from a man in his fifties or sixties who received an inactivated influenza vaccine.

The genes are TRBV20-1 and TRBJ2-1; tentative D call: TRBD2 (5 bases). Germline values: CDR1 DFQATT, CDR2 SNEGSKA (reference sequence). The V end was cut by 5 bases, the J end by 5 bases, with 19 bases between. The CDR3 spans 15 residues. CDR3 sequence reads: CSASPRGFEDNEQFF. Here the CDR3 DNA reads TGCAGTGCTTCCCCCCGCGGGTTCGAGGACAATGAGCAGTTCTTC.

This clonotype has a count of ten or more. The V gene is TRBV20-1, the J gene TRBJ2-1, with no clear D. Trimming removed 0 bases at V and 0 bases at J, with 9 bases between. Germline values: CDR1 DFQATT, CDR2 SNEGSKA (reference sequence). The CDR3 sequence is 15 residues long. In nucleotides, the CDR3 is TGCAGTGCTAGAGACCTTGCCCTCTCCTACAATGAGCAGTTCTTC. As protein: CSARDLALSYNEQFF.

This chain uses TRBV5-1 with TRBJ2-3; 8 positions agree with TRBD1. The length of the CDR3 is 17 residues. The junction had 13 bases not matched to a gene; V was cut back by 3 bases and J by 4 bases. Per germline, CDR1 SGHRS and CDR2 YFSETQ. As DNA, the CDR3 is TGCGCCAGCAGCTCCGTCCAACGGACAGGGTCTTCAGATACGCAGTATTTT. Protein: CASSSVQRTGSSDTQYF.

CDR3 in DNA: TGTGCCATCAGGACAGATAGACACCCCACAGATACGCAGTATTTT. This codes for CAIRTDRHPTDTQYF. This chain connects TRBV10-3 to TRBJ2-3; D is perhaps TRBD1 (5 bases). Trimming removed 6 bases at V and 2 bases at J, with 15 bases between. This CDR3 spans 15 amino acids. From germline, CDR1 is ENHRY and CDR2 SYGVKD.

The rearrangement links TRBV29-1 to TRBJ2-3; 11 nucleotides align to TRBD2. This CDR3 is 14 amino acids long. The V gene's germline CDR1 is SQVTM and CDR2 ANQGSEA. With V trimmed by 1 base and J by 6 bases, 3 bases remained unmatched. CDR3 coding DNA: TGCAGCGTTGAAGTAGCGGGAGGGAGGGATACGCAGTATTTT. Protein product: CSVEVAGGRDTQYF.

This clonotype was observed many times. The chain is built from TRBV4-3 and TRBJ2-2, with no clear D. The CDR3 runs 14 residues. The V end was cut by 0 bases, the J end by 2 bases, with 4 bases between. CDR1 is LGHNA and CDR2 is YSLEER in the germline V gene. The CDR3 nucleotides read TGCGCCAGCAGCCAAGATGGTAACACCGGGGAGCTGTTTTTT. Protein: CASSQDGNTGELFF.

Concerning this clonotype itself: This may be a read error, as it is one base from a much larger clone. The chain links TRBV24-1 to TRBJ2-3, with a weak D call TRBD1 (6 bases). V was cut by 0 bases and J by 4 bases, with 13 bases left in between. The CDR3 covers 16 residues. Germline-derived CDR1 and CDR2 are KGHDR and SFDVKD. CDR3 DNA sequence: TGTGCCACCAGTGATTTGCAGGCAGGGGCATCAGATACGCAGTATTTT. Amino acids: CATSDLQAGASDTQYF.

The gene calls are TRBV24-1 and TRBJ2-5, with TRBD2 matching 8 bases. CDR3 length: 13 amino acids. CDR1 is KGHDR, CDR2 SFDVKD, per germline. J gave up 9 bases and V 0 bases, and 2 bases lay outside the gene matches. The CDR3 region has the DNA TGTGCCACCAGTGATTTGCACGGGGGGGCCCAGTACTTC. Its translation is CATSDLHGGAQYF.

Written as DNA, the CDR3 is TGCAGTGCTAGAGCCCCGACAGGGGGCTTGAATGAGCAGTTCTTC. Translation: CSARAPTGGLNEQFF. The J gene is TRBJ2-1, the V gene TRBV20-1; 10 positions match TRBD1. The CDR3 is 15 amino acids. The germline V gene encodes CDR1 DFQATT and CDR2 SNEGSKA (reference sequence). V lost 1 base and J lost 7; bases outside the gene matches: 7.

This clonotype was observed at least ten times. This chain uses TRBV20-1 with TRBJ1-3; 7 nucleotides line up with TRBD1. The V gene end was trimmed by 2 bases and the J gene end by 2 bases; junction bases not matched to a gene: 9. The CDR3 covers 16 residues. Germline loops: CDR1 DFQATT, CDR2 SNEGSKA (reference sequence). The CDR3 DNA reads as TGCAGTGCTAGAAACCACGACAGGGCGGCTGGAAACACCATATATTTT. Amino acid sequence: CSARNHDRAAGNTIYF.

V and J are TRBV4-2 and TRBJ2-5, with D tentatively TRBD2 (6 bases). There are 14 residues in the CDR3. Germline CDR1 and CDR2: LGHNA and YNFKEQ. Trimming shortened V by 0 bases and J by 4 bases, and 9 bases separated the two germline ends. CDR3 nucleotide sequence: TGTGCCAGCAGCCAAGAAAGCGGGTTAGAGACCCAGTACTTC. Translated: CASSQESGLETQYF.

This clonotype was seen a handful of times. This chain links TRBV6-2 or TRBV6-3 with TRBJ2-5; 12 bases line up with TRBD2. V lost 2 bases and J lost 5; bases outside the gene matches: 12. Germline lookup yields CDR1 MNHEY and CDR2 SVGEGT. The CDR3 totals 18 residues. CDR3 protein: CASSYRLAGGSLVETQYF. CDR3 in DNA: TGTGCCAGCAGTTACCGTCTAGCGGGAGGGTCCCTGGTGGAGACCCAGTACTTC.

A few counts support this clonotype. V gene TRBV5-1 combines with J gene TRBJ1-3, with 9 bases that match TRBD1. The germline CDR1 and CDR2 sequences are SGHRS and YFSETQ. V was clipped by 4 bases and J by 1 base; unmatched bases: 9. This CDR3 contains 17 residues. This CDR3 reads CASSETGGKSSGNTIYF. In DNA form, the CDR3 reads TGCGCCAGCAGCGAAACAGGGGGCAAAAGTTCTGGAAACACCATATATTTT.

This clonotype was recorded a few times. The rearrangement joins TRBV15 to TRBJ1-3; no clear D gene. Germline CDR1 LNHNV, CDR2 YYDKDF (reference sequence). This CDR3 comprises 13 residues. Trimming removed 1 base at V and 7 bases at J, with 8 bases between. CDR3 protein: CATSRGGSNTIYF. CDR3 coding DNA: TGTGCCACCAGCAGAGGAGGGTCGAACACCATATATTTT.